These 6 T cell receptor beta chains share one sample of origin, sequenced in a study of Ad26.COV2.S vaccination and SARS-CoV-2 variants. Treatment given: 19 received Ad26.COV2.S at low or high dose, single or two shots; about 5 received placebo; per-sample allocation not given. Sampling took place 63 days after the first vaccine or placebo injection. Only in-frame clones appear in the TCRdb table, and some are missing; sequencing was by immunoSEQ multiplex PCR. This sample yields 300,000 to 400,000 clones, of which around 84% are seen a single time; 2.5% to 3.5% belongs to the top ten. The material was peripheral blood, obtained in a trial of Ad26.COV2.S vaccine versus placebo. Every receptor here comes from a person between 18 and 65 years old who received the Ad26.COV2.S COVID-19 vaccine or a placebo.

J is TRBJ1-5 and V is TRBV6-2 or TRBV6-3; D is ambiguous. Germline V CDR1 and CDR2: MNHEY, SVGEGT. Trimming shortened V by 3 bases and J by 4 bases, and 7 bases separated the two germline ends. This CDR3 is built from 13 residues. The chain's CDR3 is CASSYGNNQPQHF. DNA of the CDR3: TGTGCCAGCAGTTATGGTAATAATCAGCCCCAGCATTTT.

The chain uses TRBV7-6 and TRBJ2-1; 10 nucleotides agree with TRBD2. CDR1 SGHVS and CDR2 FNYEAQ come from the germline V gene. The CDR3 has 15 amino acids. J gave up 4 bases and V 5 bases, and 5 bases lay outside the gene matches. The CDR3 is CASSTGTSAYNEQFF. The CDR3 DNA reads as TGTGCCAGCAGCACGGGGACTAGCGCTTACAATGAGCAGTTCTTC.

This chain joins TRBV19 and TRBJ1-5; no reliable D call. V was clipped by 7 bases and J by 1 base, with 20 bases between them. CDR1 LNHDA and CDR2 SQIVND come from the germline V gene (reference sequence). There are 17 residues in the CDR3. CDR3 DNA sequence: TGTGCCAGTACCACGAGGCGTGACGGGTCGAGCAATCAGCCCCAGCATTTT. Encoded protein: CASTTRRDGSSNQPQHF.

The rearrangement joins TRBV5-1 to TRBJ2-7; possible D gene TRBD1, 6 bases. This CDR3 is 15 amino acids long. Germline-derived CDR1 and CDR2 are SGHRS and YFSETQ. V gave up 4 bases and J gave up 6 bases, with 20 bases separating them. The CDR3: CASSDNREWFGEQYF. The CDR3 nucleotides read TGCGCCAGCAGCGATAACAGGGAGTGGTTCGGCGAGCAGTACTTC.

The chain uses TRBV19 and TRBJ1-2; 8 bases agree with TRBD1. From germline, CDR1 is LNHDA and CDR2 SQIVND (reference sequence). V shed 5 bases, J shed 6 bases, and the junction held 11 bases outside the gene matches. The length of the CDR3 is 15 residues. The CDR3 region is CASSAGDRRTNGYTF. The CDR3 bases are TGTGCCAGTAGTGCCGGGGACAGGCGTACCAATGGCTACACCTTC.

The chain is built from TRBV5-1 and TRBJ1-1; no definite D call. V lost 5 bases and J 3 bases, leaving 17 bases between the germline ends. Germline CDR1 and CDR2: SGHRS and YFSETQ. The CDR3 sequence is 15 residues long. CDR3 protein: CASRRLGFQDTEAFF. The CDR3 region has the DNA TGCGCCAGCAGAAGATTGGGTTTTCAGGACACTGAAGCTTTCTTT.